This T cell receptor (beta chain) was documented in a study of blood T cell repertoires in COVID-19. The overall study: Sample material is recorded as cDNA or gDNA derived from T cells, B-cell-depleted T cells, or PBMCs.

Germline lookup yields CDR1 MGHRA and CDR2 YSYEKL. This CDR3 contains 19 residues. The V end was cut by 4 bases, the J end by 0 bases, with 23 bases between. Repertoires were generated with immunoSEQ multiplex PCR, while TCRdb's copy carries only in-frame clones and drops some. The sample has around 62,000 clones, more than 75% seen once. The sample consisted of peripheral blood. The chain recombines TRBV4-1 with TRBJ2-3; D is perhaps TRBD2 (7 bases). The clonotype comes from a human donor in a cohort sampled during active COVID-19. CDR3 bases: TGCGCCAGCAGCCCACGGCCGGGGGGCCTCCAATCTAGCACAGATACGCAGTATTTT. The encoded protein is CASSPRPGGLQSSTDTQYF.